This T cell receptor (beta chain) emerged from a study of T-cell memory formation after mild COVID-19. Findings of the study overall: The main location of contracting CD4+ clones was CM and EM, and that of contracting CD8+ clones was EMRA.

TCRdb reprocessed the 5' RACE reads with MiXCR, giving one entry per CDR3 protein. The top ten hold about 25% of the sample, which has fewer than 50,000 distinct CDR3 sequences, roughly 12% seen once. Trimming took 5 bases from V and 2 from J; bases not matched to a gene: 2. The CDR3 has 15 residues. Germline V CDR1 and CDR2: MGHRA, YSYEKL. On this clonotype: What it recognizes is unknown.

Sequencing input: PBMCs or a T cell subset sorted from them (not recorded which). The receptor was derived from a man between 18 and 29 years old who had mild COVID-19 (a few samples of this study predate the infection). Cell type and time point are not known. This chain joins TRBV4-1 and TRBJ2-3; 12 nucleotides match TRBD2. The DNA of the CDR3 is TGCGCCAGCAGCGGACTAGCGGGAACCACAGATACGCAGTATTTT. The encoded protein is CASSGLAGTTDTQYF.